Listed here are 30 T cell receptor beta chains from one sample, sequenced in a study of shared clonotypes between healthy human individuals. Generated by immunoSEQ multiplex PCR, the TCRdb table keeps only in-frame clones and is missing some. Among approximately 440,000 clones, more than 70% were seen once, and the ten largest hold around 12%. Sequences were obtained from PBMCs. The receptors were sampled from a woman in her 40s in good health. Some clones in this sample may be carry-over from other donors' samples.

Remarks on this clone: This could be a read error, since a much larger clone is one nucleotide away. The chain carries TRBV7-9 and TRBJ1-4, with TRBD1 identical over 10 bases. This CDR3 comprises 16 residues. In germline, CDR1 is SEHNR, CDR2 FQNEAQ (reference sequence). CDR3 DNA sequence: TGTGCCAGCAGCTTTAGGACAGGGGGAGCTAATGGAAAACTGTTTTTT. This translates into CASSFRTGGANGKLFF.

Points on this clone: A far larger clone is only one base removed, so a read error is likely. This sample includes further DNA sequences coding for the same CDR3. This chain connects TRBV29-1 to TRBJ2-7; 10 bases map to TRBD1. The CDR3 has 13 residues. Germline V lookup: CDR1 SQVTM, CDR2 ANQGSEA. The CDR3: CSASTGGNYEQYF. DNA for the CDR3: TGCAGCGCTTCGACAGGGGGCAACTACGAACAGTACTTC.

The CDR3 DNA is TGCGCCAGCAGCTTCGGAGGGGCGTCTGAAAAACTGTTTTTT. Translating it yields CASSFGGASEKLFF. The chain combines TRBV5-1 with TRBJ1-4; D is perhaps TRBD1 (5 bases). Germline loops: CDR1 SGHRS, CDR2 YFSETQ. CDR3 length: 14 residues. Trimming took off 2 bases at V and 7 bases at J, with 12 bases between the two ends.

This clone was seen a single time. The sample carries other DNA sequences with the same CDR3. The rearrangement uses TRBV5-1 and TRBJ1-1; 7 nucleotides line up with TRBD1. V trimming: 0 bases; J trimming: 5 bases; junction bases outside the gene matches: 4. This CDR3 region has 14 residues. Germline V gives CDR1 SGHRS, CDR2 YFSETQ. CDR3 DNA: TGCGCCAGCAGCTTGGCAGGGGGACGTACTGAAGCTTTCTTT. As protein: CASSLAGGRTEAFF.

A few counts support this clone. This rearrangement joins TRBV6-1 to TRBJ2-1, with TRBD2 matching 9 bases. This CDR3 has 16 amino acids. The germline gives CDR1 MNHNS, CDR2 SASEGT. The V gene end was trimmed by 2 bases and the J gene end by 7 bases; junction bases not matched to a gene: 9. The CDR3 here is CASSELSSGGLNEQFF. The CDR3 DNA reads as TGTGCCAGCAGTGAATTAAGTAGCGGGGGTTTAAATGAGCAGTTCTTC.

V is TRBV5-1 and J is TRBJ2-7, with a weak D call TRBD1 (5 bases). Deletions cut 0 bases from V and 3 bases from J, with 10 bases between. The CDR3 is 14 residues long. From germline, CDR1 is SGHRS and CDR2 YFSETQ. CDR3 sequence reads: CASSLVEGDYEQYF. CDR3 nucleotides: TGCGCCAGCAGCTTGGTAGAAGGGGACTACGAGCAGTACTTC.

The rearrangement links TRBV7-9 to TRBJ2-1; the match to TRBD2 covers 13 bases. Germline CDR1 SEHNR, CDR2 FQNEAQ (reference sequence). Trimming took 5 bases from V and 14 from J; bases not matched to a gene: 15. This CDR3 has 16 amino acids. CDR3 in DNA: TGTGCCAGCAGCCCCGCCGGACTAGCGGGAGTAAATGGGGAGTTCTTC. The encoded protein is CASSPAGLAGVNGEFF.

The sample holds a few counts of this clone. The chain links TRBV4-2 to TRBJ2-6; D perhaps matches TRBD2 (6 bases). Germline V gene lookup returns CDR1 LGHNA and CDR2 YNFKEQ. Deletions cut 0 bases from V and 0 bases from J, with 15 bases between. The CDR3 length is 19 residues. The DNA of the CDR3 is TGTGCCAGCAGCCAAGATCCGCCGGGAGTCGGCTCTGGGGCCAACGTCCTGACTTTC. As protein: CASSQDPPGVGSGANVLTF.

The chain joins TRBV30 to TRBJ1-1, with D hard to call. CDR3 length equals 11 residues. The germline gives CDR1 GTSNPN, CDR2 SVGIG (reference sequence). Trimming took off 4 bases at V and 7 bases at J, with 10 bases between the two ends. CDR3 nucleotide sequence: TGTGCCTGGAACGCGGAGGGTGAAGCTTTCTTT. This gives the protein CAWNAEGEAFF.

This chain uses TRBV4-1 with TRBJ2-7; unclear D gene. Germline lookup yields CDR1 MGHRA and CDR2 YSYEKL. The CDR3 sequence is 14 residues long. The ends were cut back, 0 bases at V and 2 bases at J, with 8 bases in the middle. The CDR3 region is CASSQDPLPYEQYF. For the CDR3, the DNA is TGCGCCAGCAGCCAAGATCCCCTCCCCTACGAGCAGTACTTC.

This sequence joins TRBV9 and TRBJ2-5, with unresolved D. The better agreement between TRBJ2-7 and the DNA end casts doubt on the J call. The CDR3 is 14 residues long. Per the germline V gene, CDR1 is SGDLS and CDR2 is YYNGEE. The CDR3: CASSVGPGPYEQYF. The CDR3, as DNA: TGTGCCAGCAGCGTAGGTCCAGGACCCTACGAGCAGTACTTC.

Regarding this clone: At one boundary the junction diverges from the germline segment, which might be a read error. The rearrangement uses TRBV11-3 and TRBJ1-3, with D uncertain. In germline, CDR1 is SGHNT, CDR2 YENEEA. The CDR3 runs 13 residues. The CDR3 DNA reads TGTGCCAGCAGCCGAATTGGTGGAGACACCATATATTTT. It specifies CASSRIGGDTIYF.

This clone was found once. A read error likely explains this, since a far larger clone differs by one base. The chain recombines TRBV6-1 with TRBJ1-2; 7 bases agree with TRBD1. V was clipped by 4 bases and J by 6 bases; unmatched bases: 11. Germline CDR1 and CDR2: MNHNS and SASEGT. The CDR3 covers 15 residues. CDR3: CASSVGLQGTHGYTF. CDR3 bases: TGTGCCAGCAGTGTAGGCCTACAGGGGACCCATGGCTACACCTTC.

This clone was seen just once. The CDR3 nucleotides read TGTGCCAGCAGCTTCTGGGACAGGGGGCGCGAGACCCAGTACTTC. This translates into CASSFWDRGRETQYF. The chain joins TRBV5-6 to TRBJ2-5; TRBD1 matches at 12 bases. The CDR3 extends over 15 amino acids. V dropped 2 bases and J dropped 5; count of bases not matched to a gene: 4. CDR1 and CDR2 (germline): SGHDT, YYEEEE. The whole variable domain, remainder taken from reference TRBV5-6 and TRBJ2-5, is DAGVTQSPTHLIKTRGQQVTLRCSPKSGHDTVSWYQQALGQGPQFIFQYYEEEERQRGNFPDRFSGHQFPNYSSELNVNALLLGDSALYLCASSFWDRGRETQYFGPGTRLLVL.

The J gene is TRBJ2-7, the V gene TRBV2; 8 bases line up with TRBD2. Germline V CDR1 and CDR2: SNHLY, FYNNEI. V shed 8 bases, J shed 3 bases, and the junction held 9 bases outside the gene matches. The CDR3 runs to 14 residues. This chain's CDR3 is CASGTGGLDYEQYF. CDR3 nucleotides: TGTGCCAGCGGCACCGGGGGACTAGACTACGAGCAGTACTTC.

The chain recombines TRBV29-1 with TRBJ2-7; 14 bases are a match to TRBD2. This CDR3 is built from 21 residues. V was pared by 2 bases and J by 9 bases, with 27 bases of the junction left unmatched. The V gene's germline CDR1 is SQVTM and CDR2 ANQGSEA. The DNA of the CDR3 is TGCAGCGTTGAACCCGGGACTAGCGGGAGTATCGCGGGGGATGGGGACCTACTGCAGTACTTC. Translated: CSVEPGTSGSIAGDGDLLQYF.

The rearrangement links TRBV11-2 to TRBJ2-7; D not certain. Germline V gives CDR1 SGHAT, CDR2 FQNNGV. Trimming removed 3 bases at V and 7 bases at J, with 13 bases between. The CDR3 loop spans 13 amino acids. CDR3 DNA: TGTGCCAGCAGCTTCGGTGCAGATCTGGAGCAGTACTTC. As protein: CASSFGADLEQYF.

A word on this clone: The junction does not match germline at one end; this may be a read error. The chain recombines TRBV28 with TRBJ2-7; no reliable D call. Germline V gene sequence: CDR1 MDHEN, CDR2 SYDVKM. This CDR3 is built from 10 residues. The CDR3 protein is CASSLYEQYF. CDR3 nucleotide sequence: TGTGCCAGCAGCTTATACGAGCAGTACTTC.

This clone has just a few counts. The rearrangement uses TRBV6-5 and TRBJ2-5; D is undetermined. V lost 0 bases, J lost 0 bases, and 8 bases lay in between. The germline CDR1 and CDR2 sequences are MNHEY and SVGAGI. The CDR3 is made up of 15 amino acids. The CDR3 bases are TGTGCCAGCAGTTACTCGTTTAGTCACCAAGAGACCCAGTACTTC. Its protein product is CASSYSFSHQETQYF.

This chain links TRBV28 with TRBJ1-3, with 7 bases fitting TRBD1. The CDR3 contains 16 residues. Germline-derived CDR1 and CDR2 are MDHEN and SYDVKM. The V gene end was trimmed by 3 bases and the J gene end by 1 base; junction bases not matched to a gene: 6. The CDR3 region is CASSFKGTVSGNTIYF. In nucleotides, the CDR3 is TGTGCCAGCAGTTTTAAAGGGACAGTGTCTGGAAACACCATATATTTT.

V and J are TRBV6-5 and TRBJ2-7, with 8 bases identical to TRBD2. J lost 2 bases, V lost 0 bases, and 3 bases had no gene match. This CDR3 has 15 amino acids. Germline V gene lookup returns CDR1 MNHEY and CDR2 SVGAGI. Written as DNA, the CDR3 is TGTGCCAGCAGTTACTCTGGGACTAGAGCCTACGAGCAGTACTTC. Encoded protein: CASSYSGTRAYEQYF.

Concerning this clone itself: It differs at one base from a far larger clone, so likely a read error. V gene TRBV7-2 combines with J gene TRBJ2-7; TRBD2 is a possible D gene (7 bases). The V end lost 5 bases, the J end lost 9 bases, and 17 bases lay between the germline ends. This CDR3 region has 13 residues. The germline V gene encodes CDR1 SGHTA and CDR2 FQGNSA. The chain's CDR3 is CTSSQGREGTQYF. As DNA, the CDR3 is TGTACCAGCAGCCAGGGGAGGGAGGGCACGCAGTACTTC.

The chain has TRBV28 and TRBJ2-4; TRBD2 agrees at 9 bases. The CDR3 totals 15 residues. V was pared by 3 bases and J by 8 bases, with 8 bases of the junction left unmatched. Germline assignment: CDR1 MDHEN and CDR2 SYDVKM. The DNA for the CDR3 is TGTGCCAGCAGTTTTATGCGGGAGGGGAGGGACATTCAGTACTTC. It encodes CASSFMREGRDIQYF.

This chain uses TRBV11-2 with TRBJ2-7, with D tentatively TRBD2 (5 bases). The CDR3 length is 14 residues. Deletions cut 4 bases from V and 0 bases from J, with 10 bases between. CDR1 is SGHAT, CDR2 FQNNGV, per germline. In DNA form, the CDR3 reads TGTGCCAGCAGCTCGGGGATTAGCTCCTACGAGCAGTACTTC. Protein product: CASSSGISSYEQYF.

There are many counts of this clone. The rearrangement links TRBV9 to TRBJ2-7; possibly TRBD2 for D (6 bases). In germline, CDR1 is SGDLS, CDR2 YYNGEE. Trimming removed 0 bases at V and 4 bases at J, with 14 bases between. This CDR3 comprises 15 residues. CDR3 protein: CASSVDNSGPYEQYF. DNA of the CDR3: TGTGCCAGCAGCGTAGATAATAGCGGACCATACGAGCAGTACTTC. Filled out from reference TRBV9 and TRBJ2-7, the complete variable domain reads DSGVTQTPKHLITATGQRVTLRCSPRSGDLSVYWYQQSLDQGLQFLIQYYNGEERAKGNILERFSAQQFPDLHSELNLSSLELGDSALYFCASSVDNSGPYEQYFGPGTRLTVT.

This clone was detected ten times or more. Other nucleotide sequences from this sample produce the same CDR3. This chain connects TRBV29-1 to TRBJ2-4; D is perhaps TRBD2 (6 bases). The V gene lost 6 bases and the J gene lost 8 bases, with 14 bases spanning the gap. This CDR3 is built from 12 residues. Germline V lookup: CDR1 SQVTM, CDR2 ANQGSEA. The CDR3 is CSVRPTGDIQYF. CDR3 nucleotides: TGCAGCGTAAGGCCTACGGGGGACATTCAGTACTTC.

A remark on this clone: Other DNA sequences from this sample encode an identical CDR3 as well. This sequence joins TRBV9 and TRBJ2-7; 12 bases match TRBD2. This CDR3 comprises 15 residues. Germline values: CDR1 SGDLS, CDR2 YYNGEE. Trimming took 0 bases from V and 3 from J; bases not matched to a gene: 1. CDR3 nucleotides: TGTGCCAGCAGCGTAGGACTAGCGGGAGACTACGAGCAGTACTTC. Encoded protein: CASSVGLAGDYEQYF.

This clone appeared once. A far larger clone differs by one base, so this is likely a read error. Within the sample, other DNA sequences also encode this same CDR3. The chain recombines TRBV30 with TRBJ1-1; D is perhaps TRBD1 (6 bases). The CDR3 sequence is 14 residues long. Germline V gene data show CDR1 as GTSNPN and CDR2 as SVGIG (reference sequence). The CDR3, as DNA: TGTGCCTGGAGTGTACCCAGGGGAGACACTGAAGCCTTCTTT. It encodes CAWSVPRGDTEAFF.

The chain couples TRBV7-2 to TRBJ1-2, with D unresolved. CDR1 is SGHTA, CDR2 FQGNSA, per germline. The CDR3 is made up of 12 amino acids. Trimming took off 5 bases at V and 5 bases at J, with 9 bases between the two ends. The CDR3 region has the DNA TGTGCCAGCAGCCCCTATCAGTATGGCTACACCTTC. Residues: CASSPYQYGYTF.

The rearrangement links TRBV5-1 to TRBJ2-5, with D possibly called TRBD1 or TRBD2 (5 bases each). The germline V and J ends were trimmed by 3 bases and 2 bases, with 8 bases remaining between them. Germline V CDR1 and CDR2: SGHRS, YFSETQ. This CDR3 is built from 13 residues. CDR3 loop: CASSWDPQETQYF. The CDR3 coding sequence is TGCGCCAGCAGCTGGGACCCACAAGAGACCCAGTACTTC.